Listed below are T cell receptor beta chains from one sample, sequenced in a study of blood T cell repertoires in COVID-19. Profiling relied on immunoSEQ multiplex PCR, and the TCRdb table lists in-frame clones only, not all of them. Altogether roughly 32,000 clones are present, 85% to 90% being singletons, with the ten largest covering 44%. The sequenced sample was peripheral blood. Every receptor here comes from a man aged 55 to 70 with active or convalescent COVID-19. CDR3s include the opening cysteine and the closing phenylalanine or tryptophan. The D gene is left open where the match is weak. Size tells how often a clone was seen (once, few, many) or the class of an expanded clone, and some rows leave it out.

clone_size	v_call	cdr3_length	d_call	j_call	cdr3_aa	cdr3_nt
NA	TRBV29-1	11	NA	TRBJ1-2	CSVLRDYGYTF	TGCAGCGTTTTGAGGGACTATGGCTACACCTTC
once	TRBV5-1	15	NA	TRBJ1-6	CASRTRDNVNSPLHF	TGCGCCAGCAGAACCCGGGACAACGTTAATTCACCCCTCCACTTT
NA	TRBV6-1	17	NA	TRBJ2-1	CASSEAARKGTQDEQFF	TGTGCCAGCAGTGAAGCCGCAAGGAAGGGTACACAGGATGAGCAGTTCTTC
NA	TRBV13	18	NA	TRBJ1-3	CASSLNRDIHLSGNTIYF	TGTGCCAGCAGCTTAAACCGGGACATACACCTATCTGGAAACACCATATATTTT
NA	TRBV11-3	16	TRBD1	TRBJ2-1	CASSPSRDRSYNEQFF	TGTGCCAGCAGCCCATCTAGGGACAGATCCTACAATGAGCAGTTCTTC
NA	TRBV3-1/TRBV3-2	14	TRBD1	TRBJ1-3	CASSPNRGGNTIYF	TGTGCCAGCAGCCCAAACAGGGGCGGAAACACCATATATTTT
NA	TRBV13	13	NA	TRBJ1-1	CASSLAMNTEAFF	TGTGCCAGCAGCTTAGCCATGAACACTGAAGCTTTCTTT
NA	TRBV14	15	NA	TRBJ2-3	CASRERRPAGDTQYF	TGTGCCAGCAGGGAGCGGCGCCCGGCAGGCGATACGCAGTATTTT
NA	TRBV30	14	NA	TRBJ1-5	CAWSPAVNNQPQHF	TGTGCCTGGAGTCCCGCAGTAAATAATCAGCCCCAGCATTTT
NA	TRBV29-1	15	TRBD1	TRBJ2-2	CSVRTGTGNTGELFF	TGCAGCGTCCGGACCGGGACAGGGAACACCGGGGAGCTGTTTTTT
NA	TRBV5-4	15	TRBD2	TRBJ2-5	CASSPTGTSGETQYF	TGTGCCAGCAGCCCTACTGGGACTAGCGGAGAGACCCAGTACTTC
NA	TRBV6-2/TRBV6-3	21	TRBD1	TRBJ1-5	CASSYSVSGTGGVSGNQPQHF	TGTGCCAGCAGTTACTCGGTTAGCGGGACAGGGGGCGTATCGGGCAATCAGCCCCAGCATTTT
NA	TRBV7-8	17	NA	TRBJ1-2	CASSATPNTGPNYGYTF	TGTGCCAGCAGCGCCACTCCCAATACAGGGCCTAACTATGGCTACACCTTC
NA	TRBV10-1	13	TRBD1	TRBJ1-2	CASSAGQGGGYTF	TGCGCCAGCAGTGCTGGACAGGGTGGTGGCTACACCTTC
NA	TRBV10-3	15	NA	TRBJ1-2	CAISDPTAGGYGYTF	TGTGCCATCAGTGACCCCACAGCGGGAGGGTATGGCTACACCTTC
NA	TRBV28	16	TRBD1	TRBJ2-3	CASSPIGQGRADTQYF	TGTGCCAGCAGCCCGATAGGACAGGGGAGGGCAGATACGCAGTATTTT
few	TRBV5-1	12	NA	TRBJ1-2	CASRGLHYGYTF	TGCGCCAGCAGGGGGCTTCACTATGGCTACACCTTC
NA	TRBV24-1	14	NA	TRBJ2-3	CATSDWAGGDTQYF	TGTGCCACCAGTGATTGGGCGGGCGGAGATACGCAGTATTTT
NA	TRBV6-5	13	TRBD1	TRBJ1-1	CASSRGRNTEAFF	TGTGCCAGTTCCAGGGGGAGGAACACTGAAGCTTTCTTT
once	TRBV5-5	17	NA	TRBJ2-1	CASSFEPRDNPSNEQFF	TGTGCCAGCAGCTTTGAACCCCGGGACAATCCCAGCAATGAGCAGTTCTTC
NA	TRBV10-3	12	NA	TRBJ2-3	CAIGGLIDTQYF	TGTGCCATCGGGGGACTGATAGATACGCAGTATTTT
few	TRBV19	14	NA	TRBJ1-5	CASSTSESGQPQHF	TGTGCCAGTAGTACAAGCGAGAGTGGTCAGCCCCAGCATTTT
NA	TRBV29-1	14	TRBD2	TRBJ2-1	CSVEGEASGNEQFF	TGCAGCGTTGAGGGAGAGGCTAGCGGCAATGAGCAGTTCTTC
NA	TRBV9	15	TRBD2	TRBJ2-1	CASSVRLASYNEQFF	TGTGCCAGCAGCGTGAGACTAGCGTCGTACAATGAGCAGTTCTTC
NA	TRBV27	16	NA	TRBJ1-2	CASRSTAITANYGYTF	TGTGCCAGCAGGTCGACAGCGATTACCGCTAACTATGGCTACACCTTC
few	TRBV6-5	14	TRBD1	TRBJ1-2	CASSSEGGGYGYTF	TGTGCCAGCAGTTCTGAAGGGGGCGGCTATGGCTACACCTTC
NA	TRBV5-4	12	NA	TRBJ2-5	CASSRPGETQYF	TGTGCCAGCAGCCGGCCAGGGGAGACCCAGTACTTC
few	TRBV19	17	TRBD1	TRBJ1-2	CASSIRTGGKANYGYTF	TGTGCCAGTAGTATTCGGACAGGGGGTAAAGCTAACTATGGCTACACCTTC
NA	TRBV5-5	15	NA	TRBJ2-5	CASSFLSDGRETQYF	TGTGCCAGCAGCTTCCTAAGCGACGGGAGAGAGACCCAGTACTTC
once	TRBV2	15	TRBD1	TRBJ2-2	CASRAGTANTGELFF	TGTGCCAGCAGGGCCGGGACAGCGAACACCGGGGAGCTGTTTTTT
NA	TRBV28	12	NA	TRBJ1-1	CASSSTPKEAFF	TGTGCCAGCAGTTCCACCCCTAAAGAAGCTTTCTTT
NA	TRBV18	13	NA	TRBJ2-4	CASSPPEGNIQYF	TGTGCCAGCTCACCACCGGAGGGCAACATTCAGTACTTC
NA	TRBV7-6	14	TRBD2	TRBJ2-1	CASSPLAGYNEQFF	TGTGCCAGCAGCCCGCTAGCGGGATACAATGAGCAGTTCTTC
once	TRBV2	15	TRBD1	TRBJ2-3	CASSSDRGRTDTQYF	TGTGCCAGCAGTTCGGACAGGGGGCGGACAGATACGCAGTATTTT
NA	TRBV7-2	15	NA	TRBJ1-5	CASSLAPGWSWPQHF	TGTGCCAGCAGCTTAGCGCCAGGGTGGTCGTGGCCCCAGCATTTT
once	TRBV21-1	16	NA	TRBJ2-5	CASSKERGAFQETQYF	TGTGCCAGCAGCAAAGAGCGGGGGGCGTTCCAAGAGACCCAGTACTTC
NA	TRBV7-6	18	TRBD2	TRBJ2-2	CASSLGPGLAVIAGELFF	TGTGCCAGCAGCTTAGGGCCGGGACTAGCGGTGATCGCCGGGGAGCTGTTTTTT
NA	TRBV19	13	TRBD1	TRBJ1-5	CASSDRVDQPQHF	TGTGCCAGTAGTGACAGGGTAGATCAGCCCCAGCATTTT
NA	TRBV6-2/TRBV6-3	17	NA	TRBJ2-2	CASSPLDRPTNTGELFF	TGTGCCAGCAGCCCTCTGGACAGACCTACGAACACCGGGGAGCTGTTTTTT
NA	TRBV2	13	TRBD1	TRBJ1-5	CASSGQGQQPQHF	TGTGCCAGCAGCGGACAGGGGCAGCAGCCCCAGCATTTT
NA	TRBV15	14	TRBD2	TRBJ2-5	CATSRETGGETQYF	TGTGCCACCAGCAGAGAGACGGGAGGAGAGACCCAGTACTTC
NA	TRBV4-1	16	NA	TRBJ1-2	CASSQDRGHVNYGYTF	TGCGCCAGCAGCCAAGATCGAGGACACGTAAACTATGGCTACACCTTC
NA	TRBV5-1	13	NA	TRBJ1-2	CASSLQANYGYTF	TGCGCCAGCAGCTTACAAGCTAACTATGGCTACACCTTC
NA	TRBV10-1	16	NA	TRBJ2-3	CASSESRAGGTDTQYF	TGCGCCAGCAGTGAGTCGAGGGCAGGGGGCACAGATACGCAGTATTTT
NA	TRBV11-3	15	TRBD2	TRBJ2-4	CASSLAGTRKNIQYF	TGTGCCAGCAGCTTAGCTGGGACTAGAAAAAACATTCAGTACTTC
NA	TRBV27	15	NA	TRBJ1-5	CASSLEGYSNQPQHF	TGTGCCAGCAGTTTAGAGGGATATAGCAATCAGCCCCAGCATTTT
NA	TRBV28	14	NA	TRBJ1-5	CASIKGFSNQPQHF	TGTGCCAGCATCAAGGGGTTCAGCAATCAGCCCCAGCATTTT
NA	TRBV27	15	NA	TRBJ1-4	CASSPLDNRGEKLFF	TGTGCCAGCAGTCCTTTGGACAATCGCGGTGAAAAACTGTTTTTT
NA	TRBV27	13	NA	TRBJ1-5	CASSFSSGQPQHF	TGTGCCAGCAGTTTTTCTTCGGGACAGCCCCAGCATTTT
NA	TRBV18	15	NA	TRBJ2-3	CASSPVRGWPDTQYF	TGTGCCAGCTCACCCGTCAGGGGATGGCCAGATACGCAGTATTTT
NA	TRBV23-1	15	NA	TRBJ1-5	CASSQWSVSDQPQHF	TGCGCCAGCAGTCAATGGAGTGTCAGTGATCAGCCCCAGCATTTT
NA	TRBV27	16	NA	TRBJ2-2	CASSLWRGTATGELFF	TGTGCCAGCAGTTTATGGCGGGGAACGGCTACCGGGGAGCTGTTTTTT
once	TRBV30	17	NA	TRBJ2-1	CAWSRRDAGRSYNEQFF	TGTGCCTGGAGTAGGAGGGACGCGGGAAGGTCCTACAATGAGCAGTTCTTC
NA	TRBV25-1	12	NA	TRBJ1-5	CASSEGYQPQHF	TGTGCCAGCAGTGAAGGCTATCAGCCCCAGCATTTT
NA	TRBV4-3	18	TRBD2	TRBJ2-2	CASSQDYLAGGNTGELFF	TGCGCCAGCAGCCAAGACTATCTAGCGGGAGGAAACACCGGGGAGCTGTTTTTT
NA	TRBV18	15	NA	TRBJ2-1	CASSPQGHIPNEQFF	TGTGCCAGCTCACCACAGGGACACATTCCAAATGAGCAGTTCTTC
NA	TRBV24-1	18	NA	TRBJ1-3	CATKHRVLIGPLRNTIYF	TGTGCCACCAAACACAGGGTCCTCATTGGGCCCTTAAGAAACACCATATATTTT
NA	TRBV19	18	NA	TRBJ1-5	CASTPTRISVSGNQPQHF	TGTGCCAGTACCCCGACAAGGATCTCGGTATCCGGCAATCAGCCCCAGCATTTT
once	TRBV6-5	15	TRBD1	TRBJ1-3	CASWRQGKAGNTIYF	TGTGCCAGTTGGCGACAGGGAAAGGCTGGAAACACCATATATTTT
NA	TRBV18	18	TRBD1	TRBJ1-2	CASSPLKFSGDRSFGYTF	TGTGCCAGCTCACCACTTAAATTCTCCGGGGACAGGTCATTCGGCTACACCTTC